This TCR beta chain was sequenced for a study of cytomegalovirus exposure and HLA in healthy donors. Study background: Previous work identified 100 million or so unique TCR beta sequences from roughly 180 million T cells. Findings and caveats of the study: For cytomegalovirus status, the classifier reportedly gave diagnoses with high specificity and sensitivity.

13 Jbeta primers and 60 Vbeta primers were used for the PCR. Generated by immunoSEQ multiplex PCR, the TCRdb table keeps only in-frame clones and is missing some. The top ten clones hold roughly 1.2% of a sample with some 130,000 clones, about 82% of them seen once. As to this clone: Antigen unknown.

CDR3 length equals 10 residues. Trimming shortened V by 4 bases and J by 6 bases, and 7 bases separated the two germline ends. Germline CDR1 is DFQATT and CDR2 is SNEGSKA (reference sequence). The specimen was PBMCs. V gene TRBV20-1 combines with J gene TRBJ2-7, with a possible D match to TRBD2 (5 bases). This sequence was found in a boy aged 5-17 years in good health and CMV-seronegative. The CDR3 nucleotides read TGCAGTGCTATTGGGAGCGAGCAGTACTTC. As protein: CSAIGSEQYF.